This TCR beta chain was retrieved from a study of T-cell memory formation after mild COVID-19. Looking at the study overall: TCR clustering was largely donor specific.

V was trimmed by 1 base and J by 2 bases, leaving 9 bases between them. Germline V gene lookup returns CDR1 DFQATT and CDR2 SNEGSKA (reference sequence). This CDR3 contains 13 residues. One entry per CDR3 protein results from TCRdb running MiXCR on the 5' RACE reads. This table holds hundreds of thousands of distinct CDR3 sequences, 15% found once. Findings and caveats of the study: The study found balanced CD4/CD8 in clones contracting day 15 to 85 and a CD4+ lean in later expanders. CD8+ contracting clones occupied EMRA, while CD4+ ones occupied mainly CM and EM.

With respect to this clonotype: What it binds is not known.

Sequencing was carried out using PBMCs or a T cell subset sorted from them (not recorded which). This chain links TRBV20-1 with TRBJ2-7; D is possibly TRBD1 (5 bases). This sequence was found in an adult woman who had mild COVID-19 (a few samples of this study predate the infection). Cell type and time point are not known. The CDR3 loop reads CSARVTGAYEQYF. The DNA for the CDR3 is TGCAGTGCTAGAGTTACAGGTGCCTACGAGCAGTACTTC.